This TCR beta chain came from a study of T-cell memory formation after mild COVID-19. Overall study: Clusters were largely donor specific.

Regarding this clonotype: Its antigen is still unknown.

V lost 3 bases to trimming and J lost 0 bases, with 4 bases between them. The CDR3 sequence is 13 residues long. Employing constant-segment primers, 5'RACE generated TCR alpha and TCR beta cDNA libraries bearing sample barcodes and UMIs. One entry per CDR3 protein results from TCRdb running MiXCR on the 5' RACE reads. The sample carries a few hundred thousand distinct CDR3 sequences, 20% to 25% recorded once. General observations from the study: Prior to infection, memory already included some responding clones, suggesting cross-reactive memory joined. Contracting CD8+ clones were enriched in EMRA, CD4+ mainly in CM and EM.

Material: PBMCs or a T cell subset sorted from them (not recorded which). The TCR originated in an adult woman who had mild COVID-19 (a few samples of this study predate the infection). Cell type and time point are not known. The rearrangement links TRBV12-3 or TRBV12-4 to TRBJ2-3; D remains ambiguous. The CDR3 is CASSFASTDTQYF. DNA for the CDR3: TGTGCCAGCAGTTTTGCTAGCACAGATACGCAGTATTTT.